This T cell receptor beta chain was profiled in a study of PD-1 blockade in mismatch repair-deficient tumors. Overall study context: Patients had 12 to 13 mismatch repair-deficient cancer types and were previously treated and progressing.

Germline assignment: CDR1 LNHDA and CDR2 SQIVND (reference sequence). V was trimmed by 1 base and J by 2 bases, leaving 12 bases between them. The CDR3 spans 15 residues. The method was immunoSEQ multiplex PCR; TCRdb's version includes in-frame clones alone and lacks a portion of them. This sample has about 84,000 clones; more than 65% occur once, and the top ten carry around 2.7%. PCR or immunohistochemistry showed mismatch repair deficiency in every enrolled patient. TCRs were sequenced from three patients responding to pembrolizumab. Study-wide results and caveats: Tumor-resident clones, often undetectable pretreatment in blood, expanded then contracted after pembrolizumab.

As regards this clone: The antigen is undetermined.

The receptor's source is an adult with mismatch repair-deficient cancer. This chain links TRBV19 with TRBJ2-7; tentatively, D is TRBD1 or TRBD2 (5 bases each). Sequencing used peripheral blood, obtained 12 weeks after starting pembrolizumab. The CDR3 here is CASSIAGTDPYEQYF. In nucleotides, the CDR3 is TGTGCCAGTAGTATAGCTGGGACGGATCCCTACGAGCAGTACTTC.